Below, 26 T cell receptor beta chains from the same sample are listed, as sequenced in a study of blood T cell repertoires in COVID-19. The method was immunoSEQ multiplex PCR; TCRdb's version includes in-frame clones alone and lacks a portion of them. Of 200,000 to 250,000 clones listed, approximately 88% are singletons. The sequencing input was peripheral blood. Receptor source: a man aged 60 to 75 who had recovered from COVID-19.

The chain recombines TRBV5-1 with TRBJ1-1; D possibly corresponds to TRBD1 (6 bases). Germline V CDR1 and CDR2: SGHRS, YFSETQ. The CDR3 contains 14 residues. V dropped 7 bases and J dropped 7 bases, with 20 bases sitting between them. The CDR3 sequence is CASSSRGLDNEAFF. The CDR3 DNA reads TGCGCCAGCTCTTCCAGGGGCTTAGACAATGAAGCTTTCTTT.

The chain recombines TRBV7-9 with TRBJ2-3; 7 bases are shared with TRBD1. Germline V gene sequence: CDR1 SEHNR, CDR2 FQNEAQ (reference sequence). The CDR3 length is 14 residues. Trimming cost V 7 bases and J 2 bases; bases outside gene matches: 6. CDR3 region: CASNQQGPTDTQYF. The CDR3 DNA sequence: TGTGCCAGCAACCAACAGGGGCCCACAGATACGCAGTATTTT. Drawing the rest from reference TRBV7-9 and TRBJ2-3, the complete variable domain is DTGVSQNPRHKITKRGQNVTFRCDPISEHNRLYWYRQTLGQGPEFLTYFQNEAQLEKSRLLSDRFSAERPKGSFSTLEIQRTEQGDSAMYLCASNQQGPTDTQYFGPGTRLTVL.

V and J are TRBV18 and TRBJ2-1; the D gene is possibly TRBD2 (7 bases). V lost 3 bases and J lost 7, with 22 bases in between. CDR1 KGHSH and CDR2 LQKENI come from the germline V gene. The CDR3 consists of 17 residues. This chain's CDR3 is CASSPPQGLAARNEQFF. As DNA, the CDR3 is TGTGCCAGCTCACCCCCCCAGGGGCTAGCGGCCCGAAATGAGCAGTTCTTC.

This chain connects TRBV7-8 to TRBJ1-1; 7 nucleotides line up with TRBD1. J gave up 0 bases and V 0 bases, and 1 base lay outside the gene matches. This CDR3 has 15 amino acids. Germline V gives CDR1 SGHVS, CDR2 FQNEAQ. CDR3 sequence (DNA): TGTGCCAGCAGCTTAGCAGGGGGCTTGAACACTGAAGCTTTCTTT. Its protein is CASSLAGGLNTEAFF.

This sequence joins TRBV6-4 and TRBJ2-5; 10 nucleotides line up with TRBD1. This CDR3 is 18 amino acids long. Germline assignment: CDR1 MRHNA and CDR2 SNTAGT. Trimming at V came to 8 bases and at J to 2 bases, leaving 17 bases not matched to a gene. CDR3 region: CASLTGDRGRVGQETQYF. CDR3 nucleotides: TGTGCCAGCCTAACGGGAGACAGGGGGCGCGTAGGGCAAGAGACCCAGTACTTC.

The J gene is TRBJ2-3, the V gene TRBV2; D perhaps matches TRBD1 (5 bases). Trimming took off 6 bases at V and 1 base at J, with 11 bases between the two ends. Per germline, CDR1 SNHLY and CDR2 FYNNEI. The CDR3 totals 14 residues. As DNA, the CDR3 is TGTGCCAGCAGAGGGGCCGCGGGCACAGATACGCAGTATTTT. Translated: CASRGAAGTDTQYF. The entire variable domain, with the rest obtained from reference TRBV2 and TRBJ2-3, is as follows: EPEVTQTPSHQVTQMGQEVILRCVPISNHLYFYWYRQILGQKVEFLVSFYNNEISEKSEIFDDQFSVERPDGSNFTLKIRSTKLEDSAMYFCASRGAAGTDTQYFGPGTRLTVL.

The J gene is TRBJ2-5, the V gene TRBV25-1; 10 nucleotides match TRBD1. Germline CDR1 reads MGHDK; CDR2 reads SYGVNS. V lost 5 bases to trimming and J lost 2 bases; unmatched junction nucleotides: 5. This CDR3 contains 15 residues. In nucleotides, the CDR3 is TGTGCCAGCAGTTCCCCGGGACAGGGGCAAGAGACCCAGTACTTC. Translating gives CASSSPGQGQETQYF.

The chain couples TRBV6-5 to TRBJ1-1, with 7 bases lining up with TRBD1. Per germline, CDR1 MNHEY and CDR2 SVGAGI. This CDR3 comprises 14 residues. After removal of 6 bases from V and 0 bases from J, the junction contained 4 bases not matched to a gene. CDR3 amino acids: CASRSGQMNTEAFF. The CDR3 DNA reads as TGTGCCAGCAGGTCGGGACAGATGAACACTGAAGCTTTCTTT.

In DNA form, the CDR3 reads TGTGCCAGTAGTGCCACCGGGACAAACACCGGGGAGCTGTTTTTT. It translates to CASSATGTNTGELFF. The gene calls are TRBV19 and TRBJ2-2; TRBD1 might be the D (6 bases). CDR3 length equals 15 residues. The germline V and J ends were trimmed by 5 bases and 2 bases, with 12 bases remaining between them. CDR1 and CDR2 from the germline V gene are LNHDA and SQIVND (reference sequence).

The chain employs TRBV9 and TRBJ2-3; the match to TRBD2 covers 7 bases. Germline CDR1 is SGDLS and CDR2 is YYNGEE. V lost 2 bases and J lost 4; bases outside the gene matches: 7. This CDR3 spans 15 amino acids. The CDR3 nucleotides are TGTGCCAGCAGCGTCGGCGGGAGCTTTCCAGATACGCAGTATTTT. Its protein product is CASSVGGSFPDTQYF.

This rearrangement joins TRBV19 to TRBJ2-7; D not resolved. The ends were cut back, 6 bases at V and 4 bases at J, with 19 bases in the middle. This CDR3 spans 15 amino acids. Germline V gene sequence: CDR1 LNHDA, CDR2 SQIVND (reference sequence). The CDR3 coding sequence is TGTGCCAGTAGCCCTACCAGGTCGATGGAATACGAGCAGTACTTC. This translates into CASSPTRSMEYEQYF.

J is TRBJ2-1 and V is TRBV24-1; maybe TRBD2 (5 bases). Germline V gene data show CDR1 as KGHDR and CDR2 as SFDVKD. Between the trimmed V and J ends, which lost 5 bases and 12 bases, there was a span of 10 bases. The CDR3 extends over 11 amino acids. For the CDR3, the DNA is TGTGCCACCAGTGGGGCGGGTGGGCAGTTCTTC. As protein: CATSGAGGQFF.

The chain employs TRBV4-1 and TRBJ2-3; 11 bases line up with TRBD2. From germline, CDR1 is MGHRA and CDR2 YSYEKL. CDR3 size: 16 residues. Trimming at V came to 2 bases and at J to 5 bases, leaving 6 bases not matched to a gene. This CDR3 is CASSQFTSGGKDTQYF. The DNA of the CDR3 is TGCGCCAGCAGCCAATTTACTAGCGGGGGTAAAGATACGCAGTATTTT.

The chain recombines TRBV18 with TRBJ2-3, with 10 bases lining up with TRBD2. The germline V gene has CDR1 KGHSH and CDR2 LQKENI. V was clipped by 6 bases and J by 1 base; unmatched bases: 4. This CDR3 has 15 amino acids. CDR3 nucleotide sequence: TGTGCCAGCTCCGGACTAGCGGCTGGCACAGATACGCAGTATTTT. Amino acid sequence: CASSGLAAGTDTQYF.

The chain couples TRBV10-3 to TRBJ2-7; TRBD2 aligns across 14 bases. Germline CDR1 ENHRY, CDR2 SYGVKD. The CDR3 runs 19 residues. V lost 1 base to trimming and J lost 0 bases; unmatched junction nucleotides: 8. The CDR3 is CAISELGLAGASSSYEQYF. Here the CDR3 DNA reads TGTGCCATCAGTGAGTTGGGACTAGCGGGAGCGTCATCCTCCTACGAGCAGTACTTC.

The chain has TRBV11-3 and TRBJ1-2; 7 bases are a match to TRBD1. There are 14 residues in the CDR3. CDR1 and CDR2 (germline): SGHNT, YENEEA. After removal of 7 bases from V and 4 bases from J, the junction contained 9 bases not matched to a gene. The CDR3 DNA is TGTGCCAGCAATCCGACAGGGTTATGCTATGGCTACACCTTC. It encodes CASNPTGLCYGYTF.

J is TRBJ2-7 and V is TRBV20-1; D not resolved. This CDR3 comprises 10 residues. The germline gives CDR1 DFQATT, CDR2 SNEGSKA (reference sequence). The V end lost 3 bases, the J end lost 7 bases, and 7 bases lay between the germline ends. CDR3 DNA sequence: TGCAGTGCTAGTCTCCGGGAGCAGTACTTC. The encoded protein is CSASLREQYF.

The V call is TRBV6-1, the J call TRBJ1-2; 9 positions match TRBD1. Germline CDR1 and CDR2: MNHNS and SASEGT. The CDR3 contains 14 residues. V shed 1 base, J shed 5 bases, and the junction held 2 bases outside the gene matches. The CDR3 bases are TGTGCCAGCAGTGAAGACAGGGGGCTTTATGGCTACACCTTC. The encoded protein is CASSEDRGLYGYTF.

This clone appeared a few times. This chain connects TRBV5-1 to TRBJ1-2, with TRBD1 matching over 8 bases. This CDR3 comprises 14 residues. J gave up 3 bases and V 0 bases, and 1 base lay outside the gene matches. The germline V gene has CDR1 SGHRS and CDR2 YFSETQ. CDR3 region: CASSLVQGDYGYTF. The CDR3 coding sequence is TGCGCCAGCAGCTTGGTACAGGGGGACTATGGCTACACCTTC. Full variable domain (outside the CDR3, taken from reference TRBV5-1 and TRBJ1-2): KAGVTQTPRYLIKTRGQQVTLSCSPISGHRSVSWYQQTPGQGLQFLFEYFSETQRNKGNFPGRFSGRQFSNSRSEMNVSTLELGDSALYLCASSLVQGDYGYTFGSGTRLTVV.

J is TRBJ2-4 and V is TRBV19; 9 bases map to TRBD2. Looked up from germline, CDR1 is LNHDA and CDR2 is SQIVND (reference sequence). V shed 1 base, J shed 0 bases, and the junction held 4 bases outside the gene matches. CDR3 length: 17 amino acids. CDR3: CASSIGSGGLAKNIQYF. DNA of the CDR3: TGTGCCAGTAGTATAGGTAGCGGGGGCTTAGCCAAAAACATTCAGTACTTC.

The chain couples TRBV9 to TRBJ1-2; 8 bases are a match to TRBD1. Germline V gene sequence: CDR1 SGDLS, CDR2 YYNGEE. The V segment lost 3 bases and the J segment 8 bases; nucleotides outside the gene matches: 6. This CDR3 is built from 13 residues. In nucleotides, the CDR3 is TGTGCCAGCAGCGATGGACAGGGCCAAGGCTACACCTTC. Its protein product is CASSDGQGQGYTF.

The gene calls are TRBV27 and TRBJ2-7; 9 nucleotides match TRBD1. CDR3 length: 16 residues. The germline CDR1 and CDR2 sequences are MNHEY and SMNVEV (reference sequence). J lost 2 bases, V lost 5 bases, and 10 bases had no gene match. The CDR3 protein is CASSRKLGQGPYEQYF. The CDR3 DNA is TGTGCCAGCAGTAGAAAATTAGGACAGGGGCCCTACGAGCAGTACTTC.

The chain uses TRBV28 and TRBJ2-7; 13 nucleotides align to TRBD2. V was pared by 4 bases and J by 3 bases, with 6 bases of the junction left unmatched. The CDR3 sequence is 16 residues long. The germline V gene has CDR1 MDHEN and CDR2 SYDVKM. The DNA of the CDR3 is TGTGCCAGCAGTTCCACGACTAGCGGGAGGCTCTACGAGCAGTACTTC. Translating it yields CASSSTTSGRLYEQYF.

This chain joins TRBV7-2 and TRBJ1-6; possible D gene TRBD1, 5 bases. Germline V lookup: CDR1 SGHTA, CDR2 FQGNSA. Trimming took off 5 bases at V and 7 bases at J, with 15 bases between the two ends. This CDR3 has 15 residues. CDR3 region: CASSQGQVRNSPLHF. The DNA for the CDR3 is TGTGCCAGCAGCCAGGGCCAAGTTAGGAATTCACCCCTCCACTTT.

The genes are TRBV12-3 or TRBV12-4 and TRBJ1-3; perhaps TRBD1 as D (6 bases). This CDR3 is 13 amino acids long. The germline V and J ends were trimmed by 5 bases and 5 bases, with 10 bases remaining between them. CDR3 bases: TGTGCCAGCAGTAAGGACAGTAGAAACACCATATATTTT. It is translated as CASSKDSRNTIYF.

The chain is built from TRBV5-5 and TRBJ1-1; D remains unclear. The CDR3 contains 13 residues. Trimming removed 3 bases from V and 1 base from J, with 7 bases in between. Germline V lookup: CDR1 SGHKS, CDR2 YYEKEE (reference sequence). Here the CDR3 reads CASSYGPNTEAFF. The CDR3 coding sequence is TGTGCCAGCAGCTATGGGCCGAACACTGAAGCTTTCTTT.